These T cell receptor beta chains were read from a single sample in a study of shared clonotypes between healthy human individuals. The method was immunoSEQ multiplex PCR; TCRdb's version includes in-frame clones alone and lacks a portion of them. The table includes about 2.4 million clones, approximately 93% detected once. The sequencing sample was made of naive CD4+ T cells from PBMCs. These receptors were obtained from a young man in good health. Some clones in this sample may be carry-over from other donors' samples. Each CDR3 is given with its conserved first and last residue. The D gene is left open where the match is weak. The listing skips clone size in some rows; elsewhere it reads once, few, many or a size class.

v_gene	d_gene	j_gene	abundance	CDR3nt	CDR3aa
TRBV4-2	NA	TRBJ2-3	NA	TGTGCCAGCAGCCAATTGGGAGGTGCAGGCACAGATACGCAGTATTTT	CASSQLGGAGTDTQYF
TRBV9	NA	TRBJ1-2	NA	TGTGCCAGCAGCGTAGATTTGAAAATTGGCGGCTACACCTTC	CASSVDLKIGGYTF
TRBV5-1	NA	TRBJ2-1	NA	TGCGCCAGCAGCCCCCAACCAGGGACCCCCGAGCAGTTCTTC	CASSPQPGTPEQFF
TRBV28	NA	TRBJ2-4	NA	TGTGCCAGCAGCCTCGGACAGCCAGGGGCCAAAAACATTCAGTACTTC	CASSLGQPGAKNIQYF
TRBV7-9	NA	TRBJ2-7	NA	TGTGCCAGCAGCACCAGGGTGGGTTCCTACGAGCAGTACTTC	CASSTRVGSYEQYF
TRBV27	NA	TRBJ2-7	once	TGTGCCAGCGGGCGCCGGGACTCCTCATACGAGCAGTACTTC	CASGRRDSSYEQYF
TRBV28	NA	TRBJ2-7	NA	TGTGCCAGCAGTGGGACGGGGGTGAGGGAGCAGTACTTC	CASSGTGVREQYF
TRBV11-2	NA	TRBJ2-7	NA	TGTGCCAGCAGCCAGATCCGGGGCAAGTCCTACGAGCAGTACTTC	CASSQIRGKSYEQYF
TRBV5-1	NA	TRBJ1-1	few	TGCGCCAGCAGCTTGGGATCTCCGAACACTGAAGCTTTCTTT	CASSLGSPNTEAFF
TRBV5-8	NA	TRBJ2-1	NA	TGTGCCACCCACTCACAGGGGAGGGGGCATGAGCAGTTCTTC	CATHSQGRGHEQFF
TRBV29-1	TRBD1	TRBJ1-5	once	TGCAGCGCCTCCGGGACAGGTGATCAGCCCCAGCATTTT	CSASGTGDQPQHF
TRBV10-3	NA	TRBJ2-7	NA	TGTGCCAGCAGTAGTTGGACCGGCTCCTACGAGCAGTACTTC	CASSSWTGSYEQYF
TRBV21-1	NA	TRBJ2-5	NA	TGTGCCAGCAGCCACGGGACAGGGGGCGGTTTAGAGACCCAGTACTTC	CASSHGTGGGLETQYF
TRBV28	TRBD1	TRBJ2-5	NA	TGTGCCAGCAGCCAACCGGGACAGCAAGAGACCCAGTACTTC	CASSQPGQQETQYF
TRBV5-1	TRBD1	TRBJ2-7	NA	TGCGCCAGCAGCTCTTCGCCGACAGGGCATCGCAATTTC	CASSSSPTGHRNF
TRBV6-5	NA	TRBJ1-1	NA	TGTGCCAGCAGTTACCCCGGGGGGGGCAGTGAAGCTTTCTTT	CASSYPGGGSEAFF
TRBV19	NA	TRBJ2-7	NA	TGTGCCAGTAGTATTCCCCACATCCCCTCCCGTAGGGGGGAATACGAGCAGTACTTC	CASSIPHIPSRRGEYEQYF
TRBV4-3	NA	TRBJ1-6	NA	TGCGCCAGCAGCCAAGATCGGCCTTTCCCGGGTCCCCTCCACTTT	CASSQDRPFPGPLHF
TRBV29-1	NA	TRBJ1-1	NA	TGCAGCGTTGTTTTAAATGAAGCTTTCTTT	CSVVLNEAFF
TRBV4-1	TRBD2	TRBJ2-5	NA	TGCGCCAGCAGCCGGGGACTAGCGGGAGGAGAGACCCAGTACTTC	CASSRGLAGGETQYF
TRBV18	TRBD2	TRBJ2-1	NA	TGTGCCAGCTCACCGGACAAACGGGGGGAGTTCTTC	CASSPDKRGEFF
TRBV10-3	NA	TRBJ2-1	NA	TGTGCCATCAGTGAGTCCCTGCTCGATGTCTACAATGAGCAGTTCTTC	CAISESLLDVYNEQFF
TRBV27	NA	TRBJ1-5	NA	TGTGCCAGCAGTTTACAGGGTGATCGTCAGCCCCAGCATTTT	CASSLQGDRQPQHF
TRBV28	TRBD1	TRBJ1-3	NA	TGTGCCAGCTGGACAGGGTTTGGAAACACCATATATTTT	CASWTGFGNTIYF
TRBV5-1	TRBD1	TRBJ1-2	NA	TGCGCCAGCAGCCCAGGGGCCGGGACAGGGGTTGGAGGCTACACCTTC	CASSPGAGTGVGGYTF
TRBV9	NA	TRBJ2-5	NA	TGTGCCAGCAGCGTAGGTGTGACCCAGTACTTC	CASSVGVTQYF
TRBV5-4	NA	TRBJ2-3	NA	TGTGCCAGCAGCCCCCGGGACTTTCGCACAGATACGCAGTATTTT	CASSPRDFRTDTQYF
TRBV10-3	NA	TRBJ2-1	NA	TGTGCCACCGCGAGGGATCTTTCCTACAATGAGCAGTTCTTC	CATARDLSYNEQFF
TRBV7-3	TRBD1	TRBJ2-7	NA	TGTGCCAGCAGCTTAAAAGGGGGCGCCAGGGGAAACTACGAGCAGTACTTC	CASSLKGGARGNYEQYF
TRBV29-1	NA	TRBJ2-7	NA	TGCAGCGTGGCCCCCTTAAGCTCCTACGAGCAGTACTTC	CSVAPLSSYEQYF
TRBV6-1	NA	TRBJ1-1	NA	TGTGCCAGCAATCGGACGCCTTCGGGTAACACTGAAGCTTTCTTT	CASNRTPSGNTEAFF
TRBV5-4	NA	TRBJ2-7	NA	TGTGCCAGCAGCCGTAGTAGCGCCGACTCCTACGAGCAGTACTTC	CASSRSSADSYEQYF
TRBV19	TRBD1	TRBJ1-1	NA	TGTGCCAGTACTCCTCGGACAGGGGAAATGAACACTGAAGCTTTCTTT	CASTPRTGEMNTEAFF
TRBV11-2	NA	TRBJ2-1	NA	TGTGCCAGCAGCTCCGGGCCCGGGAATGAGCAGTTCTTC	CASSSGPGNEQFF
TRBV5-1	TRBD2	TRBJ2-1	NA	TGCGCCAGCAGCTGGGGATACGGGACTAGCGGCTCCTACAATGAGCAGTTCTTC	CASSWGYGTSGSYNEQFF
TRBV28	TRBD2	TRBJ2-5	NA	TGTGCCAGCACCCCCGCCGGGAGGTACCAAGAGACCCAGTACTTC	CASTPAGRYQETQYF
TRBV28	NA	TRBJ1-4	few	TGTGCCAGTTTAGCGGGGTTAGACTATAATGAAAAACTGTTTTTT	CASLAGLDYNEKLFF
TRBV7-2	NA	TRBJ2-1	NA	TGTGCCAGCAGCTTGCTAGCCCCCTACAATGAGCAGTTCTTC	CASSLLAPYNEQFF
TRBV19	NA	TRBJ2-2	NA	TGTGCCAGTAGTAGACAGGGAGGAAACACCGGGGAGCTGTTTTTT	CASSRQGGNTGELFF
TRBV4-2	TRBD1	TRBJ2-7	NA	TGTGCCAGCAGCCAAGGGCATACCGGGACAGGGGCCTACGAGCAGTACTTC	CASSQGHTGTGAYEQYF
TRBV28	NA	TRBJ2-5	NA	TGTGCCAGCAGTGGACGGAGCCAAGAGACCCAGTACTTC	CASSGRSQETQYF
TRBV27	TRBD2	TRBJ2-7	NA	TGTGCCAGCAGGCGGCGGGAGCTCTACGAGCAGTACTTC	CASRRRELYEQYF
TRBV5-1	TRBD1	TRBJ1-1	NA	TGCGCCAGCAGCTTGGCCCGGGACAGGGGGCTGCTGGGCACTGAAGCTTTCTTT	CASSLARDRGLLGTEAFF
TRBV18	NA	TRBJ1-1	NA	TGTGCCAGCTCACAGCGACAGCGGAACACTGAAGCTTTCTTT	CASSQRQRNTEAFF